The T cell receptor (beta chain) under discussion was sequenced for a study of blood T cell repertoires in COVID-19 (dated by TCRdb to 2019 to 2021). Context from the whole study: Samples from collaborators originated in the United States, Italy and Spain and spanned both the acute and convalescent phases of COVID-19. HLA class I and class II types, where available, came from metadata supplied by the sample provider rather than from assay-based typing. Deeply sampled blood TCRbeta repertoires from subjects exposed to, actively infected with, or recovered from COVID-19 were included in the dataset. The prospective study material was composed of cDNA or gDNA derived from T cells, B-cell-depleted T cells, or PBMCs. Samples were obtained from the ongoing ImmuneRACE study (first 160 participants) and from over 1,000 subjects provided by 6 global collaborators. A de-identified subject ID, COVID-19 status, age in years and sex were almost always included in the sample metadata. A freely available public database, intended as a resource for researchers studying the immune response to SARS-CoV-2, is where the repertoires were released. The study at large found these results: How much clinical and demographic metadata was included differed by source and by participant, and the metadata was provided uncurated.

This clone was seen only once. Its antigen is still unknown. It has no much larger one-base neighbor in the sample; base qualities were not kept. The V end loses 0 bases and the J end loses 2 bases, and a stretch of 8 bases separates them. Per the germline V gene, MNHNS is the CDR1 and SASEGT is the CDR2. Its CDR3 holds 15 amino acids, cysteine through phenylalanine. Only the CDR3 region is kept as DNA, spanning 45 bases read in frame from base 1. TCRbeta CDR3 regions were amplified from genomic DNA by means of the immunoSEQ Assay, a bias-controlled multiplex PCR. From the authors' description of their analysis: The number of nucleated cells in each sample was estimated by amplification of reference gene primers within the assay. To quantify the absolute abundance of each unique TCRbeta CDR3 rearrangement, sequence reads were collapsed and filtered. Productive Simpson clonality was computed per sample as the square root of Simpson's diversity index over productive rearrangements. TCRdb's version of the immuneACCESS table is confined to in-frame rearrangements and falls short of the full clone set. An unresolved V gene accounts for under half of the shortfall where checked; the remainder is of unknown origin. V and J calls and clone size are given by that table; D and trimming were obtained from the DNA. The sample records 300,000 to 350,000 clones, about 90% of which are singletons. 3.5% to 4.5% of the sample lies in the top ten.

Participants in the prospective study were enrolled through a virtual design, were aged about 18 to 90 years, and lived in roughly 25 United States geographic areas. In the prospective study, cohorts were assigned on the basis of participant-reported clinical history obtained from a screening survey and a study questionnaire. In the prospective study, whole blood, serum and a nasopharyngeal or oropharyngeal swab were collected from each participant by mobile phlebotomists. Over an approximately 2-month period, participants in the prospective study had the option of providing additional blood draws and questionnaires. Prospective study blood samples were shipped either frozen or at room temperature before DNA extraction.

The chain uses TRBV6-1 and TRBJ2-1; TRBD1 is perhaps the D gene, given 5 matching bases. The TCR was taken from a young woman with acute COVID-19. Material for sequencing was PBMCs or T cells enriched from blood (not recorded which). CDR3 sequence: CASSEALGPYNEQFF. DNA sequence: TGTGCCAGCAGTGAAGCGCTGGGGCCCTACAATGAGCAGTTCTTC.